This T cell receptor beta chain was identified during a study of graft-versus-host responses after intestinal transplantation. This clone has only a few counts. Clones were sequenced by immunoSEQ multiplex PCR, and TCRdb holds only the in-frame ones, with some missing. The sample contains about 12,000 clones, roughly 37% of which appear only once. CDR3 length: 19 residues. Looked up from germline, CDR1 is SGDLS and CDR2 is YYNGEE. The V end was cut by 0 bases, the J end by 0 bases, with 20 bases between. Plating combined 200,000 CFSE-labeled responder cells with 200,000 irradiated, violet-dye-labeled stimulator cells.

V and J are TRBV9 and TRBJ2-3, with a tentative D call TRBD2 (7 bases). The receptor was isolated from a human patient who received an intestinal transplant. The source was alloreactive CD8+ T cells from a mixed lymphocyte reaction culture, collected before intestinal transplant. As to subset: CFSE-low proliferating T cells sorted from roughly 6-day pre-transplant mixed lymphocyte reaction (GvH or HvG direction). CDR3 sequence reads: CASSVGGRGGIPSTDTQYF. The CDR3 nucleotides are TGTGCCAGCAGCGTAGGAGGGAGGGGGGGGATCCCTAGCACAGATACGCAGTATTTT.